This T cell receptor (beta chain) originates from a study of blood T cell repertoires in COVID-19. The CDR3 is made up of 14 amino acids. V was pared by 7 bases and J by 0 bases, with 10 bases between. Germline loops: CDR1 MNHNY, CDR2 SVGAGI (reference sequence). Sequencing used immunoSEQ multiplex PCR; TCRdb keeps in-frame clones, though not all of them. The profile covers 160,000 or so clones, with 80% to 90% appearing a single time and around 1% taken by the ten largest. The receptor was derived from a man aged 35-49 years with acute or convalescent COVID-19. The sequencing input was peripheral blood. V usage is TRBV6-6 and J usage is TRBJ1-5; D not certain. Here the CDR3 reads CASTGGDSNQPQHF. DNA for the CDR3: TGTGCCAGCACTGGAGGAGATAGCAATCAGCCCCAGCATTTT.